Included here is one T cell receptor beta chain sequence, with context. The antigen remains unidentified. This CDR3 contains 12 residues. Unmatched junction bases numbered 4, after V lost 4 bases and J lost 8 bases. Looked up from germline, CDR1 is SGHRS and CDR2 is YFSETQ. Patients suffered from locally advanced or metastatic urothelial carcinoma. Clones were sequenced by immunoSEQ multiplex PCR, and TCRdb holds only the in-frame ones, with some missing. The table includes more than 40,000 clones, 85% to 90% detected once. This specimen belongs to a study of PD-L1 blockade in urothelial cancer. The overall study: In terms of prior chemotherapy, patients had received 0 to 3 regimens. Each blood sample yielded a median of around 130,000 T cells.

Study conclusions and caveats: Tumor-linked clones in blood grew more by 3 weeks in durable-benefit patients.

This material consisted of PBMCs, taken around atezolizumab (anti-PD-L1) treatment. This sequence joins TRBV5-1 and TRBJ1-1; 8 bases map to TRBD1. The origin of this receptor is a woman aged 60-70 years with urothelial cancer. CDR3 sequence: CASSTGGWEAFF. CDR3 in DNA: TGCGCCAGCAGCACAGGGGGATGGGAAGCTTTCTTT.